The 26 T cell receptor beta chains given below trace back to one sample, sequenced in a study of PD-L1 blockade in urothelial cancer. The assay was immunoSEQ multiplex PCR, and TCRdb's table has in-frame clones only and misses some. This repertoire shows some 35,000 clones, approximately 83% found once; its top ten account for more than 15%. The material was PBMCs, obtained around atezolizumab (anti-PD-L1) treatment. All receptors come from a man between 60 and 70 years old with urothelial cancer.

This chain links TRBV6-1 with TRBJ1-1; tentative D call: TRBD1 (5 bases). V was cut by 7 bases and J by 7 bases, with 13 bases left in between. CDR3 length: 12 residues. Germline-derived CDR1 and CDR2 are MNHNS and SASEGT. In nucleotides, the CDR3 is TGTGCCAGCAAAGACAGCGCCGTTGAAGCTTTCTTT. This encodes CASKDSAVEAFF.

The chain couples TRBV19 to TRBJ2-2, with 10 bases aligning to TRBD1. V lost 6 bases and J lost 7; bases outside the gene matches: 8. Per germline, CDR1 LNHDA and CDR2 SQIVND (reference sequence). The CDR3 spans 15 residues. The CDR3 reads CASSLDGTGDGELFF. The CDR3 nucleotides read TGTGCCAGTAGCCTAGATGGGACAGGGGACGGGGAGCTGTTTTTT.

The V call is TRBV30, the J call TRBJ1-5; D uncertain. Germline CDR1 reads GTSNPN; CDR2 reads SVGIG (reference sequence). The CDR3 contains 14 residues. The ends were cut back, 3 bases at V and 0 bases at J, with 9 bases in the middle. The CDR3 is CAWRTPGSNQPQHF. The CDR3 coding sequence is TGTGCCTGGAGGACCCCAGGTAGCAATCAGCCCCAGCATTTT.

The chain recombines TRBV5-4 with TRBJ2-2, with a weak D call TRBD2 (7 bases). CDR1 and CDR2 (germline): SGHNT, YYREEE (reference sequence). The CDR3 totals 15 residues. The germline V and J ends were trimmed by 5 bases and 4 bases, with 15 bases remaining between them. The CDR3 protein is CASSWPGGRTGELFF. The CDR3 nucleotides are TGTGCCAGCAGTTGGCCGGGGGGCCGCACCGGGGAGCTGTTTTTT.

This clone was detected only once. The J gene is TRBJ2-3, the V gene TRBV27; 7 positions agree with TRBD1. Per the germline V gene, CDR1 is MNHEY and CDR2 is SMNVEV (reference sequence). V shed 5 bases, J shed 3 bases, and the junction held 2 bases outside the gene matches. This CDR3 has 13 residues. The CDR3 is CASSQGQTDTQYF. The CDR3 nucleotides read TGTGCCAGCAGTCAGGGACAGACAGATACGCAGTATTTT.

The CDR3 sequence: CASSPFRDTANSPLHF. Written as DNA, the CDR3 is TGTGCCAGCAGCCCATTCAGGGACACCGCAAATTCACCCCTCCACTTT. The genes are TRBV9 and TRBJ1-6; possibly TRBD1 for D (6 bases). The CDR3 sequence is 16 residues long. Between the trimmed V and J ends, which lost 4 bases and 7 bases, there was a span of 18 bases. The germline V gene has CDR1 SGDLS and CDR2 YYNGEE.

The V gene is TRBV14, the J gene TRBJ2-2; D perhaps matches TRBD1 (6 bases). The CDR3 is made up of 15 amino acids. Germline CDR1 and CDR2: SGHDN and FVKESK. V was clipped by 1 base and J by 1 base, with 7 bases between them. The CDR3 reads CASSQARGNTGELFF. For the CDR3, the DNA is TGTGCCAGCAGCCAAGCCAGGGGGAACACCGGGGAGCTGTTTTTT.

This rearrangement joins TRBV2 to TRBJ2-2; possibly TRBD1 for D (6 bases). Germline CDR1 SNHLY, CDR2 FYNNEI. V lost 7 bases to trimming and J lost 1 base, with 10 bases between them. This CDR3 has 14 residues. This CDR3 reads CASTNRENTGELFF. CDR3 coding DNA: TGTGCCAGCACGAACAGGGAGAACACCGGGGAGCTGTTTTTT.

V gene TRBV11-2 combines with J gene TRBJ2-7, with TRBD1 matching 7 bases. Germline assignment: CDR1 SGHAT and CDR2 FQNNGV. This CDR3 contains 15 residues. The ends lost 3 bases at V and 3 bases at J; junction bases unmatched: 8. The CDR3 here is CASSFNRGSFYEQYF. In DNA form, the CDR3 reads TGTGCCAGCAGCTTTAACAGGGGTTCCTTCTACGAGCAGTACTTC.

The chain joins TRBV6-1 to TRBJ2-7, with a weak D call TRBD1 (6 bases). Germline lookup yields CDR1 MNHNS and CDR2 SASEGT. Trimming shortened V by 8 bases and J by 4 bases, and 15 bases separated the two germline ends. The CDR3 extends over 13 amino acids. The DNA of the CDR3 is TGTGCCAGCCGCAAGCAGGGGAAATACGAGCAGTACTTC. Amino acids: CASRKQGKYEQYF.

The V gene is TRBV5-1, the J gene TRBJ1-2; 7 bases line up with TRBD1. J was trimmed by 8 bases and V by 4 bases; bases with no gene match: 8. Germline V lookup: CDR1 SGHRS, CDR2 YFSETQ. The CDR3 has 13 residues. This CDR3 reads CASSPETGVGYTF. CDR3 DNA: TGCGCCAGCAGCCCGGAAACAGGGGTAGGCTACACCTTC.

This chain joins TRBV7-9 and TRBJ2-7; D is unresolved. V was trimmed by 5 bases and J by 4 bases, leaving 12 bases between them. CDR3 size: 13 residues. CDR1 SEHNR and CDR2 FQNEAQ come from the germline V gene (reference sequence). The CDR3 bases are TGTGCCAGCAGCGCGTCCTCTCTATACGAGCAGTACTTC. Translating gives CASSASSLYEQYF.

CDR3 coding DNA: TGCGCCAGCAGCTTGGCCCCTAGCGGGGGCTACGAGCAGTACTTC. This codes for CASSLAPSGGYEQYF. The rearrangement uses TRBV5-1 and TRBJ2-7, with 10 bases identical to TRBD2. The CDR3 has 15 amino acids. Trimming at V came to 0 bases and at J to 3 bases, leaving 3 bases not matched to a gene. CDR1 is SGHRS and CDR2 is YFSETQ in the germline V gene.

The chain couples TRBV28 to TRBJ1-5; no firm D call. V was clipped by 1 base and J by 7 bases, with 14 bases between them. CDR1 and CDR2 from the germline V gene are MDHEN and SYDVKM. The CDR3 sequence is 15 residues long. The CDR3 DNA reads as TGTGCCAGCAGTTTATCTAGATTTGGGTTCCAGCCCCAGCATTTT. This gives the protein CASSLSRFGFQPQHF.

The rearrangement links TRBV18 to TRBJ2-7, with 8 bases identical to TRBD2. Germline V gene sequence: CDR1 KGHSH, CDR2 LQKENI. CDR3 length equals 15 residues. V lost 2 bases to trimming and J lost 5 bases; unmatched junction nucleotides: 8. Here the CDR3 reads CASSPSGGPNHEQYF. CDR3 bases: TGTGCCAGCTCACCATCGGGGGGGCCCAACCACGAGCAGTACTTC.

This rearrangement joins TRBV4-2 to TRBJ1-2; D unclear. Trimming removed 0 bases from V and 3 bases from J, with 14 bases in between. Germline values: CDR1 LGHNA, CDR2 YNFKEQ. The length of the CDR3 is 16 residues. CDR3 in amino acids: CASSQDPAGPYYGYTF. The CDR3 coding sequence is TGTGCCAGCAGCCAAGACCCCGCAGGCCCCTACTATGGCTACACCTTC.

This clone was counted a few times. This chain uses TRBV6-1 with TRBJ2-5; TRBD2 agrees at 9 bases. Germline V gene data show CDR1 as MNHNS and CDR2 as SASEGT. V trimming: 4 bases; J trimming: 6 bases; junction bases outside the gene matches: 6. This CDR3 is 14 amino acids long. The CDR3 DNA reads as TGTGCCAGCAGTGGAAGCGGGGGGTTGAAGACCCAGTACTTC. This encodes CASSGSGGLKTQYF.

V gene TRBV7-8 combines with J gene TRBJ1-1, with TRBD1 matching 7 bases. The ends lost 4 bases at V and 1 base at J; junction bases unmatched: 3. This CDR3 is 14 amino acids long. Germline assignment: CDR1 SGHVS and CDR2 FQNEAQ. CDR3 residues: CASSYTGANTEAFF. Here the CDR3 DNA reads TGTGCCAGCAGCTATACAGGGGCGAACACTGAAGCTTTCTTT.

The chain links TRBV5-1 to TRBJ2-7, with 9 bases that match TRBD1. This CDR3 is built from 14 residues. Trimming removed 3 bases from V and 6 bases from J; junction bases left unmatched: 7. Germline CDR1 is SGHRS and CDR2 is YFSETQ. CDR3 DNA: TGCGCCAGCAGCTACCAGGACAGGGGACTCGAGCAGTACTTC. Encoded protein: CASSYQDRGLEQYF.

This sequence joins TRBV7-9 and TRBJ2-7; 7 bases map to TRBD1. The CDR3 is 16 residues long. V was clipped by 4 bases and J by 5 bases; unmatched bases: 14. From germline, CDR1 is SEHNR and CDR2 FQNEAQ (reference sequence). CDR3 sequence: CASSSRRTGAVDEQYF. In DNA form, the CDR3 reads TGTGCCAGCAGCTCCCGCCGCACAGGGGCCGTCGACGAGCAGTACTTC.

The chain links TRBV7-2 to TRBJ2-1; TRBD2 aligns across 9 bases. Germline trimming cut 6 bases from V and 6 bases from J; bases unmatched to any gene: 15. In germline, CDR1 is SGHTA, CDR2 FQGNSA. This CDR3 has 17 residues. CDR3 sequence (DNA): TGTGCCAGCAGTTCTCTATATAGGACTAGCGTAGGCAATGAGCAGTTCTTC. The encoded protein is CASSSLYRTSVGNEQFF. Together with reference TRBV7-2 and TRBJ2-1, the CDR3 gives the full variable domain: GAGVSQSPSNKVTEKGKDVELRCDPISGHTALYWYRQSLGQGLEFLIYFQGNSAPDKSGLPSDRFSAERTGGSVSTLTIQRTQQEDSAVYLCASSSLYRTSVGNEQFFGPGTRLTVL.

The chain uses TRBV28 and TRBJ1-5; possible D gene TRBD1, 5 bases. The length of the CDR3 is 15 residues. Germline V CDR1 and CDR2: MDHEN, SYDVKM. The V end was cut by 5 bases, the J end by 0 bases, with 11 bases between. The CDR3 DNA follows: TGTGCCAGCAGTCGGACACTTTATAGCAATCAGCCCCAGCATTTT. Translation gives CASSRTLYSNQPQHF.

The chain recombines TRBV11-1 with TRBJ1-1; TRBD1 is a possible D gene (5 bases). In germline, CDR1 is SGHAT, CDR2 FQDESV (reference sequence). This CDR3 is built from 14 residues. V gave up 5 bases and J gave up 7 bases, with 17 bases separating them. DNA for the CDR3: TGTGCCAGCAGCCTACGCCTCGGCGGGGGTGAAGCTTTCTTT. The encoded protein is CASSLRLGGGEAFF.

This clone was recorded a few times. Written as DNA, the CDR3 is TGTGCCTGGAGACGGTCTGGAAACACCATATATTTT. Its translation is CAWRRSGNTIYF. This chain links TRBV30 with TRBJ1-3; D is ambiguous. The ends were cut back, 3 bases at V and 1 base at J, with 4 bases in the middle. This CDR3 comprises 12 residues. Germline V gene sequence: CDR1 GTSNPN, CDR2 SVGIG (reference sequence).

The genes are TRBV4-1 and TRBJ2-1; 8 nucleotides agree with TRBD1. The CDR3 is 15 amino acids. Trimming cost V 1 base and J 6 bases; bases outside gene matches: 5. Looked up from germline, CDR1 is MGHRA and CDR2 is YSYEKL. The CDR3 loop is CASSQARGLRNEQFF. CDR3 nucleotides: TGCGCCAGCAGCCAAGCCAGGGGGCTCCGCAATGAGCAGTTCTTC.

The V call is TRBV9, the J call TRBJ2-1, with 10 bases that match TRBD1. The trim removed 2 bases at V and 9 bases at J, leaving 2 bases unmatched. The CDR3 is 13 amino acids. CDR1 SGDLS and CDR2 YYNGEE come from the germline V gene. In nucleotides, the CDR3 is TGTGCCAGCAGCGTTCGGGACAGGGGTGAGCAGTTCTTC. Its protein is CASSVRDRGEQFF.